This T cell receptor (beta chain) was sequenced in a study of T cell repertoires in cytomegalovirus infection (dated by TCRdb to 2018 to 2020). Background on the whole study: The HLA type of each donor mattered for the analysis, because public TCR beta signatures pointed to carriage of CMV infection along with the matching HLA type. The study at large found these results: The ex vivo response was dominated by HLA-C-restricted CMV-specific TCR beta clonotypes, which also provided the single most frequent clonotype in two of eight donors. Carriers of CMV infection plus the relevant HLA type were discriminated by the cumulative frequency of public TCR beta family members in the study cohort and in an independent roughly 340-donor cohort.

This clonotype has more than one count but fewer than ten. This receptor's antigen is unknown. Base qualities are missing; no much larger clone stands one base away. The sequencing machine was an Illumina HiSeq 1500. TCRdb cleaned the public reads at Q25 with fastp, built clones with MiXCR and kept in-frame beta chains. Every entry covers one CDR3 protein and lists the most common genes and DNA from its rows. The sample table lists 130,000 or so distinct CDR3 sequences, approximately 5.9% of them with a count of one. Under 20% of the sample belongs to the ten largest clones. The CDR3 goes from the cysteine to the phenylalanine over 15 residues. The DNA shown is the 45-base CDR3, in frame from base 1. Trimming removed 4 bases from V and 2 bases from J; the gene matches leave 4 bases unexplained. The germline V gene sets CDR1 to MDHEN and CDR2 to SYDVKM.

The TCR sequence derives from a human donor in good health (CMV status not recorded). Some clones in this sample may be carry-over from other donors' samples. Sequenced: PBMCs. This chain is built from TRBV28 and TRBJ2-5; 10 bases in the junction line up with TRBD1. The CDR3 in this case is CASSWGQGSQETQYF. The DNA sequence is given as TGTGCCAGCAGTTGGGGACAGGGGTCACAAGAGACCCAGTACTTC.